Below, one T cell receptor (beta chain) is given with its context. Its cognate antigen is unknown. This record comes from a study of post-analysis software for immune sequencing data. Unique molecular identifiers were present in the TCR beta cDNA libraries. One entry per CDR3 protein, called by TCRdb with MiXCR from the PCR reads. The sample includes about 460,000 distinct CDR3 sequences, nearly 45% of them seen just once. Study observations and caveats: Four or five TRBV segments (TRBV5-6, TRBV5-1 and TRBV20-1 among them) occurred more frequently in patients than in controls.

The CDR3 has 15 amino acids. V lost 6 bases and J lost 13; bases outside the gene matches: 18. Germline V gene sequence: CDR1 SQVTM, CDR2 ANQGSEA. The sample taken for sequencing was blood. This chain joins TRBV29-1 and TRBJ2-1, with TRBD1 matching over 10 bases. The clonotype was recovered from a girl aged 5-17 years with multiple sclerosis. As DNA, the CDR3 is TGCAGCGTCCCCGGGACAGGGGATTTCGGGGAGACCCAGTTCTTC. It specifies CSVPGTGDFGETQFF.